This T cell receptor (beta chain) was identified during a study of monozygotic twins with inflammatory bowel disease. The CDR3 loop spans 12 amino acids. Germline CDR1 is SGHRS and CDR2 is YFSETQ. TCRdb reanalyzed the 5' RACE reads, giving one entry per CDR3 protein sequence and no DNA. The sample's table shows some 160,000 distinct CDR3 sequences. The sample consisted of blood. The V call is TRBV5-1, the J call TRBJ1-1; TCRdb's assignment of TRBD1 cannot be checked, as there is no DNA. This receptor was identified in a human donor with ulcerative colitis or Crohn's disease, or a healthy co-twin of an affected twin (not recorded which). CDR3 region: CASSFQGSEAFF.